The clone carrying this T cell receptor (beta chain) was counted once. The data belong to a study of blood T cell repertoires in COVID-19. Study background: Acute-phase and convalescent COVID-19 samples originated in the United States, Italy and Spain. T cells, B-cell-depleted T cells, or PBMCs provided the cDNA or gDNA that served as material.

Authors' analysis steps: Amplification of reference gene primers was used by the study to estimate nucleated cell counts. This table comes from immunoSEQ multiplex PCR, and its TCRdb copy is limited to in-frame clones, with some not included. For V, J and clone size, that table is used; D and trimming come from the DNA. The sample records about 100,000 clones, 85% being singletons. The CDR3 is made up of 14 amino acids. Germline-derived CDR1 and CDR2 are KGHSH and LQKENI. Between the trimmed V and J ends, which lost 3 bases and 4 bases, there was a span of 12 bases. The V call is TRBV18, the J call TRBJ1-1, with a weak D call TRBD1 (6 bases). The sequenced sample was peripheral blood. The sequence came from a man aged 50 to 59 with active or convalescent COVID-19. The CDR3 here is CASSPRDITTEAFF. The CDR3 region has the DNA TGTGCCAGCTCACCTCGGGACATAACCACTGAAGCTTTCTTT.